The clone carrying this T cell receptor (beta chain) has a handful of counts. These data belong to a study of blood T cells in healthy people across ages. A sample-barcoded 5' primer and a J-beta primer mix were used in a second PCR of roughly 6 to 11 cycles. TCRdb reprocessed the 5' RACE reads with MiXCR, giving one entry per CDR3 protein. The table shows hundreds of thousands of distinct CDR3 sequences, with 45% to 50% occurring only once. The V and J ends lost 6 bases and 3 bases respectively, with 11 bases between them. Looked up from germline, CDR1 is MNHNS and CDR2 is SASEGT. The CDR3 covers 13 residues.

The sequenced sample was blood. The TCR comes from a young man in good health. The chain uses TRBV6-1 and TRBJ1-1; tentative D call: TRBD1 (5 bases). The CDR3 nucleotides read TGTGCCAGCAGGGAGGGACTGGACACTGAAGCTTTCTTT. This encodes CASREGLDTEAFF.